Each of the 6 T cell receptor beta chains below was sequenced from the same sample in a study of shared clonotypes between healthy human individuals. The repertoire was sequenced with immunoSEQ multiplex PCR; TCRdb's copy has only in-frame clones and lacks some. The sample lists some 2,100,000 clones; under 97% were seen once. The sample consisted of naive CD4+ T cells sorted from blood. Subset indicated: CD45RA+ positively selected. These TCRs come from a man aged 18 to 30 in good health.

The rearrangement uses TRBV5-1 and TRBJ1-2; D is possibly TRBD1 (5 bases). Looked up from germline, CDR1 is SGHRS and CDR2 is YFSETQ. The CDR3 totals 15 residues. V dropped 4 bases and J dropped 5 bases, with 18 bases sitting between them. The CDR3 DNA reads TGCGCCAGCAGCCCGGTGGCCGACAGCCCATATGGCTACACCTTC. It yields the protein CASSPVADSPYGYTF.

The rearrangement uses TRBV7-8 and TRBJ2-5; 10 bases are a match to TRBD1. Trimming cost V 6 bases and J 4 bases; bases outside gene matches: 11. Germline V lookup: CDR1 SGHVS, CDR2 FQNEAQ. The CDR3 has 16 residues. CDR3 bases: TGTGCCAGCAGACTAGGACAGGGGGAGGTAGGAGAGACCCAGTACTTC. It specifies CASRLGQGEVGETQYF.

This clone was observed a single time. The V call is TRBV10-3, the J call TRBJ1-2; 9 bases are a match to TRBD1. The CDR3 is 12 amino acids. The germline gives CDR1 ENHRY, CDR2 SYGVKD. The V gene end was trimmed by 7 bases and the J gene end by 6 bases; junction bases not matched to a gene: 3. CDR3 sequence: CAITRTGDGYTF. The CDR3 DNA is TGTGCCATCACTAGGACAGGGGATGGCTACACCTTC.

This chain links TRBV5-4 with TRBJ2-2; 9 bases align to TRBD2. The CDR3 spans 16 residues. Trimming at V came to 0 bases and at J to 4 bases, leaving 4 bases not matched to a gene. Germline V lookup: CDR1 SGHNT, CDR2 YYREEE (reference sequence). This CDR3 reads CASSLVSGSSTGELFF. The CDR3 DNA follows: TGTGCCAGCAGCTTGGTTAGCGGGAGTAGCACCGGGGAGCTGTTTTTT. Full variable domain (outside the CDR3, taken from reference TRBV5-4 and TRBJ2-2): ETGVTQSPTHLIKTRGQQVTLRCSSQSGHNTVSWYQQALGQGPQFIFQYYREEENGRGNFPPRFSGLQFPNYSSELNVNALELDDSALYLCASSLVSGSSTGELFFGEGSRLTVL.

The V call is TRBV27, the J call TRBJ1-3; 9 nucleotides agree with TRBD1. Germline lookup yields CDR1 MNHEY and CDR2 SMNVEV (reference sequence). The CDR3 has 17 residues. Trimming removed 6 bases from V and 1 base from J; junction bases left unmatched: 10. CDR3 amino acids: CASSLSQGALSGNTIYF. The CDR3 region has the DNA TGTGCCAGCAGCCTATCACAGGGGGCCCTATCTGGAAACACCATATATTTT.

The J gene is TRBJ1-3, the V gene TRBV6-5; D unresolved. This CDR3 is 16 amino acids long. V shed 2 bases and J shed 4 bases, with 15 bases lying between them. Germline V CDR1 and CDR2: MNHEY, SVGAGI. The CDR3 bases are TGTGCCAGCAGTTACGGGAACGGAGACGCCGGAAACACCATATATTTT. It translates to CASSYGNGDAGNTIYF.